The rows below give T cell receptor beta chains drawn from one sample of a study of T-cell memory formation after mild COVID-19. TCRdb reanalysed the 5' RACE reads using MiXCR and keeps one entry per CDR3 protein. Of roughly 550,000 distinct CDR3 sequences in the sample, roughly 20% were seen once. The sample taken for sequencing was PBMCs or a T cell subset sorted from them (not recorded which). The receptors were sampled from an adult woman who had mild COVID-19 (a few samples of this study predate the infection). Cell type and time point are not known. Both conserved end residues are part of each CDR3. The order of the fields is clone size, V gene, J gene, D gene, CDR3 length, CDR3 protein, CDR3 DNA. The D gene is left open where the match is weak. The listing skips clone size in some rows; elsewhere it reads once, few, many or a size class.

many,TRBV6-5,TRBJ2-5,TRBD2,13,CASRAGGVETQYF,TGTGCCAGCCGTGCGGGGGGCGTGGAGACCCAGTACTTC
-,TRBV4-3,TRBJ1-1,TRBD1,16,CASSQAFRDSATEAFF,TGCGCCAGCAGCCAAGCCTTCCGGGACAGCGCCACTGAAGCTTTCTTT
few,TRBV5-1,TRBJ2-1,TRBD2,12,CASSPGGAEQFF,TGCGCCAGCAGCCCCGGGGGGGCGGAGCAGTTCTTC
few,TRBV9,TRBJ1-2,-,15,CASSKTAPMAYGYTF,TGTGCCAGCAGCAAGACAGCCCCAATGGCGTATGGCTACACCTTC
few,TRBV10-3,TRBJ1-2,-,11,CAANAGYGYTF,TGTGCCGCCAACGCTGGTTATGGCTACACCTTC
-,TRBV5-6,TRBJ1-2,-,14,CASSLAGVNYGYTF,TGTGCCAGCAGCTTGGCGGGGGTTAACTATGGCTACACCTTC
-,TRBV7-9,TRBJ2-3,TRBD2,16,CASSPGTSGVADTQYF,TGTGCCAGCAGCCCCGGGACTAGCGGGGTGGCAGATACGCAGTATTTT
-,TRBV5-1,TRBJ1-2,-,12,CASSTGRYGYTF,TGCGCCAGCAGTACGGGTCGGTATGGCTACACCTTC
-,TRBV20-1,TRBJ2-1,-,14,CSARGASEYNEQFF,TGCAGTGCTAGAGGGGCTAGCGAGTACAATGAGCAGTTCTTC
-,TRBV7-9,TRBJ1-4,-,12,CASSFVGEKLFF,TGTGCCAGCAGCTTTGTAGGGGAAAAACTGTTTTTT
many,TRBV24-1,TRBJ2-5,TRBD2,17,CATSEGGTSGIQETQYF,TGTGCCACCAGTGAGGGGGGGACTAGCGGGATACAAGAGACCCAGTACTTC
few,TRBV3-1,TRBJ2-7,-,13,CASSQGNINEQYF,TGTGCCAGCAGCCAAGGGAATATCAACGAGCAGTACTTC
-,TRBV5-5,TRBJ2-7,-,12,CASSLWGLEQYF,TGTGCCAGCAGCTTGTGGGGTCTCGAGCAGTACTTC
-,TRBV10-3,TRBJ1-1,TRBD1,13,CAISPDRGGGAFF,TGTGCCATCAGTCCGGACAGGGGTGGAGGAGCTTTCTTT
few,TRBV3-1,TRBJ2-2,TRBD1,13,CASSQIGGRELFF,TGTGCCAGCAGCCAAATAGGGGGCCGGGAGCTGTTTTTT
-,TRBV14,TRBJ2-7,-,12,CASSQTSYEQYF,TGTGCCAGCAGCCAAACGAGCTACGAGCAGTACTTC
-,TRBV5-5,TRBJ2-2,-,19,CASSLAVGLAGGGTGELFF,TGTGCCAGCAGCTTGGCCGTGGGGCTAGCCGGAGGGGGAACCGGGGAGCTGTTTTTT
-,TRBV4-1,TRBJ1-2,TRBD1,15,CASSQTDRGSYGYTF,TGCGCCAGCAGCCAAACGGACAGGGGAAGCTATGGCTACACCTTC
-,TRBV7-9,TRBJ1-1,-,16,CASSLGGAEVVTGAFF,TGTGCCAGCAGCTTGGGGGGCGCGGAGGTGGTTACTGGGGCTTTCTTT
few,TRBV5-1,TRBJ1-6,-,16,CASSLDVNLYNSPLHF,TGCGCCAGCAGCTTGGACGTGAACCTTTATAATTCACCCCTCCACTTT
few,TRBV20-1,TRBJ2-1,TRBD2,15,CSARELAGQNNEQFF,TGCAGTGCTAGAGAACTAGCGGGACAAAACAATGAGCAGTTCTTC
few,TRBV4-3,TRBJ2-2,-,14,CASSQDPAAGELFF,TGCGCCAGCAGCCAAGATCCGGCAGCCGGGGAGCTGTTTTTT
-,TRBV10-3,TRBJ1-2,TRBD1,12,CAIRGQEYGYTF,TGTGCCATCAGGGGACAGGAGTATGGCTACACCTTC
-,TRBV20-1,TRBJ2-1,-,14,CSARRPGTYVYEFF,TGCAGTGCCCGGAGGCCCGGGACTTACGTTTATGAGTTCTTC
-,TRBV6-2/TRBV6-3,TRBJ2-1,-,14,CASSTGTFYNEQFF,TGTGCCAGCAGTACCGGGACTTTTTACAATGAGCAGTTCTTC
-,TRBV6-1,TRBJ2-7,TRBD1,13,CASRKGAAYEQYF,TGTGCCAGCAGAAAGGGGGCGGCTTACGAGCAGTACTTC
-,TRBV12-3/TRBV12-4,TRBJ2-6,TRBD1,16,CASSPGTGAGANVLTF,TGTGCCAGCAGTCCCGGGACAGGGGCTGGGGCCAACGTCCTGACTTTC
-,TRBV3-1,TRBJ2-1,TRBD1,18,CASSLLTGQGAINNEQFF,TGTGCCAGCAGCCTATTGACGGGACAGGGGGCGATAAACAATGAGCAGTTCTTC
few,TRBV7-9,TRBJ2-5,-,12,CASQIALETQYF,TGTGCCAGCCAGATAGCGCTGGAGACCCAGTACTTC
few,TRBV18,TRBJ2-1,-,15,CASSQSEGSYNEQFF,TGTGCCAGCTCACAATCGGAGGGCTCCTACAATGAGCAGTTCTTC
-,TRBV27,TRBJ1-1,TRBD1,18,CASSPGTDPTWENTEAFF,TGTGCCAGCAGTCCCGGGACAGACCCGACGTGGGAGAACACTGAAGCTTTCTTT
many,TRBV30,TRBJ2-7,-,14,CAWSFPGGTYEQYF,TGTGCCTGGAGTTTCCCGGGGGGCACCTACGAGCAGTACTTC
-,TRBV6-2/TRBV6-3,TRBJ2-2,TRBD2,18,CASSLPGLAGGRTGELFF,TGTGCCAGCAGTCTACCGGGACTAGCGGGAGGTCGTACCGGGGAGCTGTTTTTT
-,TRBV4-1,TRBJ1-2,-,15,CASSQVGQGGYGYTF,TGCGCCAGCAGCCAAGTAGGGCAGGGCGGCTATGGCTACACCTTC
few,TRBV18,TRBJ2-3,TRBD2,17,CASSPGLTTRGTDTQYF,TGTGCCAGCTCACCGGGACTAACTACGAGGGGCACAGATACGCAGTATTTT
-,TRBV12-3/TRBV12-4,TRBJ2-1,TRBD1,14,CASTGDRGGNEQFF,TGTGCCAGCACTGGGGACAGGGGTGGGAATGAGCAGTTCTTC
-,TRBV11-2,TRBJ2-1,-,16,CASSTIRDLEGNEQFF,TGTGCCAGCAGCACCATCCGGGACCTCGAGGGGAATGAGCAGTTCTTC
few,TRBV18,TRBJ2-7,TRBD1,15,CASSPSGTGNHEQYF,TGTGCCAGCTCACCATCCGGGACAGGGAACCACGAGCAGTACTTC
-,TRBV18,TRBJ2-7,TRBD1,15,CASSPLTGKTYEQYF,TGTGCCAGCTCACCCTTGACAGGGAAGACCTACGAGCAGTACTTC
-,TRBV25-1,TRBJ2-1,TRBD2,17,CASSSRTSGRASNEQFF,TGTGCCAGCTCGTCACGGACTAGCGGGAGGGCCAGCAATGAGCAGTTCTTC
few,TRBV7-9,TRBJ1-1,TRBD1,13,CASSYGQATEAFF,TGTGCCAGCAGCTACGGACAGGCAACTGAAGCTTTCTTT